This T cell receptor (beta chain) was captured by sequencing in a study of T cell changes during pregnancy in multiple sclerosis (dated by TCRdb to 2018 to 2020). Study-wide context: The study examined how the T cell repertoire changed over the course of pregnancy in women with multiple sclerosis.

This clone was recorded a few times. It lacks a known antigen. No base qualities exist here, and no much larger clone lies one base off it. V is cut by 8 bases and J by 2 bases, and the space between the germline ends is 10 bases. The CDR3 numbers 13 residues from cysteine through phenylalanine. The kept DNA is CDR3 alone, 39 bases in frame from the first base. From a lookup of the germline V gene, CDR1 and CDR2 are MDHEN and SYDVKM. Libraries were built with the immunoSEQ multiplex PCR assay. TCRdb holds this immuneACCESS table with in-frame rearrangements only. Some clones are missing; in checked studies, unresolved V genes explain under half, and the rest has no known cause. The sample table shows 90,000 or so clones, and 85% to 95% are seen once. The ten largest account for around 1.8% of the sample.

The source material was peripheral blood, sampled in the first trimester of pregnancy. The source is a female donor in good health, enrolled as a control in a pregnancy study. The sequence is built from TRBV28 and TRBJ1-5, with TRBD1 as a weak D call on 5 bases. This receptor carries the CDR3 CASQFRGNQPQHF. The DNA is TGTGCCAGCCAATTCAGGGGCAATCAGCCCCAGCATTTT.